This T cell receptor (beta chain) was captured in a study of siplizumab effects on memory and regulatory T cells. Remarks on this clone: What it recognizes is unknown.

Here immunoSEQ multiplex PCR was the method, and the copy in TCRdb shows in-frame clones only, minus some. The table shows approximately 94,000 clones, with about 90% occurring only once. The study, taken as a whole, reports: Tregs that proliferated in siplizumab cultures did not have their suppressive function confirmed. Memory cells seemed less diverse than naive T cells, which seemed major alloresponse contributors. The average Treg-derived proportion among mappable alloreactive CD4+ clones was 55% to 75% with siplizumab versus under 35% in controls. A minor share of alloreactive clones matched unstimulated subsets.

The sequenced material came from CD4+ T cells sorted from blood. The TCR originated in a human donor in good health.

The DNA for the CDR3 is TGTGCCATCAGTGGAGGGGTTACTGAAGCTTTCTTT. This codes for CAISGGVTEAFF. This chain joins TRBV10-3 and TRBJ1-1; D perhaps matches TRBD1 (5 bases). The V gene lost 4 bases and the J gene lost 5 bases, with 8 bases spanning the gap. There are 12 residues in the CDR3. CDR1 is ENHRY, CDR2 SYGVKD, per germline.